The 25 T cell receptor beta chains below come from one sample, sequenced in a study of blood T cell repertoires in COVID-19. Sequenced by immunoSEQ multiplex PCR; TCRdb stores in-frame clones only, minus some. The data contain about 53,000 clones, 87% of them singletons. Sample: peripheral blood. Receptors were obtained from a man between 50 and 59 years old with acute or convalescent COVID-19.

This clone was seen once. The chain couples TRBV4-2 to TRBJ2-3, with D perhaps TRBD1 (6 bases). CDR3 length: 13 amino acids. Trimming pared 4 bases from V and 5 bases from J, leaving 10 bases between. Germline assignment: CDR1 LGHNA and CDR2 YNFKEQ. This chain's CDR3 is CASSPTGKDTQYF. CDR3 coding DNA: TGTGCCAGCAGCCCGACAGGAAAAGATACGCAGTATTTT.

With respect to this clone: One end of the junction fails to match germline, which may point to a read error. The chain is built from TRBV7-7 and TRBJ2-5; TRBD2 agrees at 7 bases. The CDR3 spans 13 residues. Germline lookup yields CDR1 SSHAT and CDR2 FNYEAQ (reference sequence). The chain's CDR3 is CASRASGQETQYF. The CDR3 bases are TGTGCTAGCAGGGCTAGCGGCCAAGAGACCCAGTACTTC.

The chain combines TRBV19 with TRBJ2-7; 8 bases fit TRBD1. Germline CDR1 and CDR2: LNHDA and SQIVND (reference sequence). The CDR3 contains 13 residues. The trim removed 1 base at V and 6 bases at J, leaving 2 bases unmatched. The CDR3 sequence is CASSIADRGEQYF. In DNA, the CDR3 is TGTGCCAGTAGTATAGCCGACAGGGGCGAGCAGTACTTC.

The J gene is TRBJ2-5, the V gene TRBV24-1; TRBD2 is a possible D gene (5 bases). The CDR3 spans 15 residues. Germline V CDR1 and CDR2: KGHDR, SFDVKD. The ends were cut back, 5 bases at V and 1 base at J, with 13 bases in the middle. CDR3 loop: CATSGAGGIQETQYF. DNA of the CDR3: TGTGCCACCAGTGGTGCAGGAGGCATCCAAGAGACCCAGTACTTC.

The chain couples TRBV3-1 (or the pseudogene TRBV3-2) to TRBJ1-2; D is uncertain. The germline CDR1 and CDR2 sequences are LGHDT and YNNKEL (reference sequence). Trimming removed 2 bases at V and 4 bases at J, with 5 bases between. CDR3 length equals 12 residues. The DNA of the CDR3 is TGTGCCAGCAGCCAAAGCCCCTATGGCTACACCTTC. The encoded protein is CASSQSPYGYTF.

The rearrangement joins TRBV30 to TRBJ1-1, with D possibly TRBD1 on 5 matching bases. The CDR3 contains 13 residues. The germline V and J ends were trimmed by 2 bases and 5 bases, with 12 bases remaining between them. Germline values: CDR1 GTSNPN, CDR2 SVGIG (reference sequence). The CDR3 region is CAWSWGGRTEAFF. CDR3 bases: TGTGCCTGGAGTTGGGGGGGTCGGACTGAAGCTTTCTTT.

The V call is TRBV19, the J call TRBJ2-3; D ambiguous. The CDR3 is 13 amino acids. Germline V gene lookup returns CDR1 LNHDA and CDR2 SQIVND (reference sequence). V lost 4 bases to trimming and J lost 2 bases, with 7 bases between them. CDR3: CASSTTITDTQYF. DNA of the CDR3: TGTGCCAGTAGTACAACTATCACAGATACGCAGTATTTT.

The chain links TRBV30 to TRBJ1-2; a possible D gene is TRBD1 (6 bases). Deletions cut 1 base from V and 7 bases from J, with 10 bases between. Germline loops: CDR1 GTSNPN, CDR2 SVGIG (reference sequence). CDR3 size: 12 residues. CDR3 nucleotide sequence: TGTGCCTGGAGTGGACAGGCCGGTGGCTACACCTTC. Amino acids: CAWSGQAGGYTF.

This clone was counted once. The chain couples TRBV12-3 or TRBV12-4 to TRBJ1-1; no reliable D call. V shed 5 bases and J shed 4 bases, with 11 bases lying between them. The CDR3 is 13 residues long. The CDR3 sequence: CASSLLLGTEAFF. The DNA of the CDR3 is TGTGCCAGCAGTCTTCTACTAGGCACTGAAGCTTTCTTT.

The chain joins TRBV9 to TRBJ2-3; tentatively, D is TRBD2 (6 bases). Trimming shortened V by 2 bases and J by 0 bases, and 7 bases separated the two germline ends. CDR1 is SGDLS, CDR2 YYNGEE, per germline. The CDR3 contains 14 residues. Here the CDR3 reads CASSVGRSTDTQYF. The CDR3 coding sequence is TGTGCCAGCAGCGTCGGGAGAAGCACAGATACGCAGTATTTT.

The V gene is TRBV9, the J gene TRBJ2-7; D is possibly TRBD2 (5 bases). This CDR3 comprises 15 residues. V lost 0 bases to trimming and J lost 7 bases, with 17 bases between them. Germline CDR1 SGDLS, CDR2 YYNGEE. CDR3 sequence (DNA): TGTGCCAGCAGCGTAGCGGGGAGCCCCTCTGGGGAGCAGTACTTC. This gives the protein CASSVAGSPSGEQYF.

This chain connects TRBV5-1 to TRBJ1-3; D is undetermined. Trimming pared 2 bases from V and 1 base from J, leaving 10 bases between. From germline, CDR1 is SGHRS and CDR2 YFSETQ. This CDR3 has 15 amino acids. The CDR3 DNA reads as TGCGCCAGCAGCTTCAAGGCGGAGTCTGGAAACACCATATATTTT. The encoded protein is CASSFKAESGNTIYF.

V is TRBV11-3 and J is TRBJ2-5; weak D call: TRBD2 (6 bases). CDR3 length: 17 amino acids. The V end lost 2 bases, the J end lost 2 bases, and 18 bases lay between the germline ends. The germline V gene encodes CDR1 SGHNT and CDR2 YENEEA. CDR3 loop: CASSLSGDTGIQETQYF. The CDR3 DNA reads TGTGCCAGCAGCTTATCGGGAGATACGGGAATACAAGAGACCCAGTACTTC. The full variable domain, rest sourced from reference TRBV11-3 and TRBJ2-5, is EAGVVQSPRYKIIEKKQPVAFWCNPISGHNTLYWYLQNLGQGPELLIRYENEEAVDDSQLPKDRFSAERLKGVDSTLKIQPAELGDSAVYLCASSLSGDTGIQETQYFGPGTRLLVL.

V and J are TRBV6-5 and TRBJ2-7, with a tentative D call TRBD2 (6 bases). Trimming cost V 5 bases and J 4 bases, with 18 bases left between them. CDR3 length equals 15 residues. Germline V gene lookup returns CDR1 MNHEY and CDR2 SVGAGI. The CDR3 reads CASSTMTSLVYEQYF. The CDR3 DNA reads as TGTGCCAGCAGTACTATGACTAGTCTGGTGTACGAGCAGTACTTC.

This rearrangement joins TRBV28 to TRBJ2-2; D unresolved. V lost 7 bases to trimming and J lost 8 bases, with 8 bases between them. Germline V gives CDR1 MDHEN, CDR2 SYDVKM. The CDR3 runs 11 residues. The CDR3 nucleotides read TGTGCCAGCAAAACCAGGGGGGAGCTGTTTTTT. Translation gives CASKTRGELFF.

The CDR3 loop is CASSLSGTGGADTQYF. The CDR3 DNA is TGTGCCAGCAGTTTATCCGGGACAGGGGGCGCAGATACGCAGTATTTT. V is TRBV27 and J is TRBJ2-3; 12 bases fit TRBD1. The CDR3 loop spans 16 amino acids. Germline loops: CDR1 MNHEY, CDR2 SMNVEV (reference sequence). Losses at the gene ends were 0 bases for V and 4 bases for J; bases not matched to a gene: 2.

This sequence joins TRBV19 and TRBJ2-1; TRBD2 matches at 11 bases. Trimming at V came to 3 bases and at J to 7 bases, leaving 5 bases not matched to a gene. Germline assignment: CDR1 LNHDA and CDR2 SQIVND (reference sequence). This CDR3 is built from 15 residues. As DNA, the CDR3 is TGTGCCAGTAGTATGACTAGCGGGACCTTAAATGAGCAGTTCTTC. Translating gives CASSMTSGTLNEQFF.

This sequence joins TRBV9 and TRBJ2-3; 12 bases line up with TRBD2. There are 17 residues in the CDR3. The V gene's germline CDR1 is SGDLS and CDR2 YYNGEE. Losses at the gene ends were 0 bases for V and 3 bases for J; bases not matched to a gene: 5. The CDR3 loop reads CASSVGLAGVETDTQYF. CDR3 in DNA: TGTGCCAGCAGCGTAGGACTAGCGGGAGTGGAGACAGATACGCAGTATTTT.

This sequence joins TRBV7-2 and TRBJ2-1, with 8 bases lining up with TRBD2. The CDR3 runs 18 residues. After removal of 5 bases from V and 7 bases from J, the junction contained 19 bases not matched to a gene. Per germline, CDR1 SGHTA and CDR2 FQGNSA. DNA of the CDR3: TGTGCCAGCAGCACACAAGGGTCCCCGGGACTAGATTGGAATGAGCAGTTCTTC. Residues: CASSTQGSPGLDWNEQFF.

This rearrangement joins TRBV7-8 to TRBJ1-6; 8 bases are shared with TRBD1. The V segment lost 2 bases and the J segment 0 bases; nucleotides outside the gene matches: 6. Looked up from germline, CDR1 is SGHVS and CDR2 is FQNEAQ. CDR3 length: 18 amino acids. Here the CDR3 DNA reads TGTGCCAGCAGCTTAAGGGGACAGGCTGTCTCCTATAATTCACCCCTCCACTTT. This gives the protein CASSLRGQAVSYNSPLHF.

With regard to this clone: At one of its ends the junction is not consistent with the germline gene, which may arise from a read error. The chain has TRBV14 and TRBJ1-1; no reliable D call. Germline CDR1 SGHDN, CDR2 FVKESK. The CDR3 loop spans 13 amino acids. Here the CDR3 DNA reads TGTGCCAGCAGTCAAGTGATCAGCACTGAAGCTTTCTTT. It translates to CASSQVISTEAFF.

CDR3 nucleotide sequence: TGTGCCACCATAAGGGGTGGGGCAGGGGCCTCGACCCAGTACTTC. Protein product: CATIRGGAGASTQYF. This sequence joins TRBV15 and TRBJ2-5, with D possibly matching TRBD1 (6 bases). Germline CDR1 LNHNV, CDR2 YYDKDF (reference sequence). V dropped 7 bases and J dropped 7 bases, with 22 bases sitting between them. The CDR3 extends over 15 amino acids. Together with reference TRBV15 and TRBJ2-5, the CDR3 gives the full variable domain: DAMVIQNPRYQVTQFGKPVTLSCSQTLNHNVMYWYQQKSSQAPKLLFHYYDKDFNNEADTPDNFQSRRPNTSFCFLDIRSPGLGDTAMYLCATIRGGAGASTQYFGPGTRLLVL.

The J gene is TRBJ1-5, the V gene TRBV7-2, with unresolved D. V was trimmed by 2 bases and J by 6 bases, leaving 8 bases between them. This CDR3 comprises 13 residues. The germline V gene has CDR1 SGHTA and CDR2 FQGNSA. The CDR3 here is CASSLIGAQPQHF. The CDR3 coding sequence is TGTGCCAGCAGCTTAATTGGAGCTCAGCCCCAGCATTTT.

The chain employs TRBV6-5 and TRBJ1-2; D gene uncertain. The CDR3 runs to 15 residues. V lost 2 bases and J lost 3, with 13 bases in between. Germline V lookup: CDR1 MNHEY, CDR2 SVGAGI. CDR3 in amino acids: CASSYGRSSDYGYTF. CDR3 DNA sequence: TGTGCCAGCAGTTACGGGAGGTCGTCCGACTATGGCTACACCTTC.

This clone showed up just a few times. The chain couples TRBV28 to TRBJ2-5, with 7 bases matching TRBD2. The germline V gene encodes CDR1 MDHEN and CDR2 SYDVKM. The CDR3 consists of 13 residues. The V and J ends lost 7 bases and 4 bases, in that order; junction bases with no gene match: 6. For the CDR3, the DNA is TGTGCCAGCATCGGGGGAGGGCGAGAGACCCAGTACTTC. It specifies CASIGGGRETQYF.